Here is one T cell receptor beta chain with its context. Methods used by the authors: Estimated nucleated cell counts came from reference gene primer amplification. Clones were sequenced by immunoSEQ multiplex PCR, and TCRdb holds only the in-frame ones, with some missing. Clonal size and the V and J genes are those of that table, whereas D and trimming came from the DNA. The sample consists of fewer than 200,000 clones, roughly 80% of them appearing once. The data derive from a study of blood T cell repertoires in COVID-19. Looking at the study overall: Both acute and convalescent COVID-19 samples were obtained from the United States, Italy and Spain.

Seattle patient enrollment occurred during active infection, with longitudinal follow-up thereafter. Looked up from germline, CDR1 is MDHEN and CDR2 is SYDVKM. Trimming at V came to 5 bases and at J to 3 bases, leaving 8 bases not matched to a gene. CDR3 length equals 16 residues. Sequenced material: peripheral blood. The chain uses TRBV28 and TRBJ2-3; 10 nucleotides agree with TRBD2. The origin of this receptor is a woman between 65 and 79 years old with COVID-19, enrolled during active disease. CDR3 in DNA: TGTGCCAGCAGTCCGCTTGGAGCGGGAGGGACAGATACGCAGTATTTT. Translation: CASSPLGAGGTDTQYF.